Shown below are 3 T cell receptor beta chains from a single sample sequenced in a study of cytomegalovirus exposure and HLA in healthy donors. 13 Jbeta primers and 60 Vbeta primers were used for the PCR. The assay was immunoSEQ multiplex PCR, and TCRdb's table has in-frame clones only and misses some. Of 200,000 or so clones in the sample, about 86% are singletons; the top ten hold around 2.1%. The sample consisted of PBMCs. These receptors originate from a woman between 18 and 29 years old in good health and CMV-seropositive.

The chain combines TRBV6-5 with TRBJ1-1; TRBD1 matches at 7 bases. The trim removed 7 bases at V and 0 bases at J, leaving 5 bases unmatched. Per germline, CDR1 MNHEY and CDR2 SVGAGI. This CDR3 contains 14 residues. CDR3 bases: TGTGCCAGCACCTCGGGACAGTTGAACACTGAAGCTTTCTTT. Amino acids: CASTSGQLNTEAFF.

The rearrangement links TRBV18 to TRBJ2-1, with D perhaps TRBD2 (6 bases). V was cut by 3 bases and J by 4 bases, with 13 bases left in between. The CDR3 extends over 15 amino acids. Per germline, CDR1 KGHSH and CDR2 LQKENI. CDR3 residues: CASSPSGEFYNEQFF. In DNA form, the CDR3 reads TGTGCCAGCTCACCGTCGGGGGAGTTTTACAATGAGCAGTTCTTC. Supplemented by reference TRBV18 and TRBJ2-1, the full variable domain reads NAGVMQNPRHLVRRRGQEARLRCSPMKGHSHVYWYRQLPEEGLKFMVYLQKENIIDESGMPKERFSAEFPKEGPSILRIQQVVRGDSAAYFCASSPSGEFYNEQFFGPGTRLTVL.

The chain has TRBV7-2 and TRBJ1-1, with D possibly matching TRBD1 (5 bases). Germline V gene data show CDR1 as SGHTA and CDR2 as FQGNSA. The CDR3 sequence is 12 residues long. V lost 8 bases to trimming and J lost 1 base, with 8 bases between them. For the CDR3, the DNA is TGTGCCAGCGGGGCTGGGAACACTGAAGCTTTCTTT. Its translation is CASGAGNTEAFF.